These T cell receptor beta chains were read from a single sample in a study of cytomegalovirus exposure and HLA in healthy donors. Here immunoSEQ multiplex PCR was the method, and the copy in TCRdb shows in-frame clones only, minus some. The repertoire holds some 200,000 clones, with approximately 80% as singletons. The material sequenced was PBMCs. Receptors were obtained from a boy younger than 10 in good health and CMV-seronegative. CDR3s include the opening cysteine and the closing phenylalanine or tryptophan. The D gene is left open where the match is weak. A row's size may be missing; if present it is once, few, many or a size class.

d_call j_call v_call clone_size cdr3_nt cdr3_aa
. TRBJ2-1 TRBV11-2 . TGTGCCAGCAGCTTGGGTAGCGCGGAGGGTGGTGAGCAGTTCTTC CASSLGSAEGGEQFF
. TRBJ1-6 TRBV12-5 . TGTGCTAGTCGATGGGGGGGCGACTATAATTCACCCCTCCACTTT CASRWGGDYNSPLHF
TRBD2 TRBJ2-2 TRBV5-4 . TGTGCCAGCAGCCAAGAGCGGGGAAAGAACACCGGGGAGCTGTTTTTT CASSQERGKNTGELFF
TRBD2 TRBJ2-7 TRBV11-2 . TGTGCCAGCAGCCCGCCGGGACTAACTTACTACGAGCAGTACTTC CASSPPGLTYYEQYF
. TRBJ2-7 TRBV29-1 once TGCAGCGTCGGGGATCCCTACGAGCAGTACTTC CSVGDPYEQYF
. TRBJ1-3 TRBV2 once TGTGCCAGTTCCGGCCCCGGGGGTAGTGGAAACACCATATATTTT CASSGPGGSGNTIYF
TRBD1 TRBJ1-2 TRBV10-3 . TGTGCCATCAGGGACTCCGGGACAGGGGGCTTTGGCTACACCTTC CAIRDSGTGGFGYTF
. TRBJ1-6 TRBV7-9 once TGTGCCAGCAGCCTCCGGGGAGGCTCCTATAATTCACCCCTCCACTTT CASSLRGGSYNSPLHF
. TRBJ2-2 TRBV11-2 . TGTGCCAGCAGCTTAGGTTCAGGAGGCGGCGCCGGGGAGCTGTTTTTT CASSLGSGGGAGELFF
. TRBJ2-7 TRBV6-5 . TGTGCCAGCAGTTACGCGGTCAGCTCCGTCTACGAGCAGTACTTC CASSYAVSSVYEQYF
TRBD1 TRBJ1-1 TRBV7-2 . TGTGCCAGCAGCTGGGGACAGTGCGAAGCTTTCTTT CASSWGQCEAFF
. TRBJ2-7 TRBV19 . TGTGCCAGTAGTATAGGACTCGCGGGAAAGGACGAGCAGTACTTC CASSIGLAGKDEQYF
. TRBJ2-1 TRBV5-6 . TGTGCCAGCAGCTTGGAGCCTCCTTCATTCTTACAGTTCTTC CASSLEPPSFLQFF
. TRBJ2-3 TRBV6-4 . TGTGCCAGCAGTGACTCGGAACAGGGGAGGACAGATACGCAGTATTTT CASSDSEQGRTDTQYF
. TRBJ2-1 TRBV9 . TGTGCCAGCAGCGTAGGTTTCGGCGGGACGTACAATGAGCAGTTCTTC CASSVGFGGTYNEQFF
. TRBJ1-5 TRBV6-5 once TGTGCCAGCAGTGAACGGGGGAATCAGCCCCAGCATTTT CASSERGNQPQHF
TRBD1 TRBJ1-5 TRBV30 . TGTGCCTGGAGCTCAGGGGGGTCTGGCTGGACCCAGCATTTT CAWSSGGSGWTQHF
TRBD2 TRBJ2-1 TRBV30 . TGTGCCTGGAGTACAGGACTAGCTTCCTACAATGAGCAGTTCTTC CAWSTGLASYNEQFF
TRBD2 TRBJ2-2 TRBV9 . TGTGCCAGCAGCCCGACTAGCGGGAGGGCCGCCGGGGAGCTGTTTTTT CASSPTSGRAAGELFF
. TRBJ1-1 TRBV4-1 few TGCGCCAGCAGCCAAAGGGGCCTTAACACTGAAGCTTTCTTT CASSQRGLNTEAFF
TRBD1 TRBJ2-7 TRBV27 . TGTGCCAGCAGGTTCTCACGGACAGGGTACTACGAGCAGTACTTC CASRFSRTGYYEQYF
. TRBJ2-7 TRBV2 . TGTGCCAGCAGTCCTTCAGGGGGGCACTACGAGCAGTACTTC CASSPSGGHYEQYF
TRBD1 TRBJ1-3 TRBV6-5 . TGTGCCAGCAGGTTGGGACAGTCTGGAAACACCATATATTTT CASRLGQSGNTIYF
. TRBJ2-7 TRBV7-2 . TGTGCCAGCAGCTCGATGGGGACAAGTTACGAGCAGTACTTC CASSSMGTSYEQYF
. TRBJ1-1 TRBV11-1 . TGTGCCAGCAGCTTAGACATCAGGGGAGAAGCTTTCTTT CASSLDIRGEAFF
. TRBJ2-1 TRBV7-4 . TGTGCCAGCAGCCACACTCCCCCCGAGGGAAGGCAGTTCTTC CASSHTPPEGRQFF
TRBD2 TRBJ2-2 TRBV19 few TGTGCCACCAAACTAGCGGGTGGAACGAACACCGGGGAGCTGTTTTTT CATKLAGGTNTGELFF
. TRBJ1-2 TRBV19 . TGTGCCAGTAGTATATTCGCAGGGGACTATGGCTACACCTTC CASSIFAGDYGYTF
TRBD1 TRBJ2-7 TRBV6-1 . TGTGCCAGCAGTAGGACAGGGGGCTTTTACGAGCAGTACTTC CASSRTGGFYEQYF
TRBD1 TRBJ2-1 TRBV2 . TGTGCCAGCAGTCCCGGGACAGGGATATCCTACAATGAGCAGTTCTTC CASSPGTGISYNEQFF
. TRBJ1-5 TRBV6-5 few TGTGCCAGCAGTCGCGACAGAGTTAGCAATCAGCCCCAGCATTTT CASSRDRVSNQPQHF
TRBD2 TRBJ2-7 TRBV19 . TGTGCCAGTAGTCAACGGACTAGCGGGAGCTCCTACGAGCAGTACTTC CASSQRTSGSSYEQYF
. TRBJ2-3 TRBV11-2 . TGTGCCAGCAGCTTAGCGGGACACCCCACAGATACGCAGTATTTT CASSLAGHPTDTQYF
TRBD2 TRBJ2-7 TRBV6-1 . TGTGCCAGCAGTGAGCGAGCGGGAGGGATAAGCTACGAGCAGTACTTC CASSERAGGISYEQYF
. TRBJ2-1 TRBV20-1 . TGCAGTGCTTCGCCGGGGAATGAGCAGTTCTTC CSASPGNEQFF
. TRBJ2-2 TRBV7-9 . TGTGCCAGCCCCGAGGCAGCGGTTAACACCGGGGAGCTGTTTTTT CASPEAAVNTGELFF
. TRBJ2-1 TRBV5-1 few TGCGCCAGCAGCTTAGGTCAGGGATACAATGAGCAGTTCTTC CASSLGQGYNEQFF
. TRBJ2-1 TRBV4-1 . TGCGCCAGCAGCCAAGAACCTACGGGAGTAATCTCCAATGAGCAGTTCTTC CASSQEPTGVISNEQFF
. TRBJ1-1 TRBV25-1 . TGTGCCAGCAGTGAATACGGGAAGAGTGAAGCTTTCTTT CASSEYGKSEAFF